Detailed here is one TCR beta chain. Its antigen is undetermined. The data were obtained in a study of shared clonotypes between healthy human individuals. Study details: Each donor's CD4 naive and CD4 memory cells filled three plates apiece, CD8 naive two, and CD8 memory one. Overall study findings and caveats: Clonotype sharing among donors was thought likely to change with sequencing depth. Blood was the only sampled material, and tissue repertoires likely differ.

CD45RO-negative, CCR7-positively selected cells formed the naive CD8 fraction, excluding terminally differentiated effector memory CD45RA+ cells. Here immunoSEQ multiplex PCR was the method, and the copy in TCRdb shows in-frame clones only, minus some. The table records millions of clones, over 85% of them present only once. CDR3 size: 17 residues. Trimming took 4 bases from V and 0 from J, leaving 16 bases between them. Germline V CDR1 and CDR2: MNHEY, SMNVEV (reference sequence). The material sequenced was naive CD8+ T cells sorted from blood. The source is a man younger than 35 in good health. The chain employs TRBV27 and TRBJ2-1, with D tentatively TRBD1 or TRBD2 (6 bases each). The CDR3 is CASSSGTWGASYNEQFF. Here the CDR3 DNA reads TGTGCCAGCAGTTCGGGCACCTGGGGGGCCTCCTACAATGAGCAGTTCTTC.